This section outlines one TCR beta chain sequence together with its context. Its antigen is unknown. This record belongs to a study of shared clonotypes between healthy human individuals. General observations from the study: Estimated clonotype richness was generally higher in naive than memory subsets. Sharing across four donors was highest in naive CD4 (approximately 5%) and lowest in memory CD8 (about 0.4%). Some clonotypes were shared by all four sorted-subset donors, while others were not shared. The non-shared ones had lower generation probabilities than the shared ones.

Original data processing: Filtering of immunoSEQ junctional sequences could not match full-length read filtering. Data came from immunoSEQ multiplex PCR; TCRdb stores just in-frame clones and leaves some out. For V, J and clone size, that table is used; D and trimming come from the DNA. The repertoire holds hundreds of thousands of clones, with 95% to 98% as singletons. This CDR3 comprises 15 residues. The junction had 9 bases not matched to a gene; V was cut back by 0 bases and J by 8 bases. Germline V gene lookup returns CDR1 MNHEY and CDR2 SMNVEV (reference sequence). The gene calls are TRBV27 and TRBJ1-2; TRBD1 matches at 7 bases. Sample: naive CD4+ T cells sorted from blood. Stated subset: CD45RA+ positively selected. This receptor was taken from a woman under 40 in good health. The chain's CDR3 is CASSLSRGLRGGYTF. For the CDR3, the DNA is TGTGCCAGCAGTTTATCGAGGGGGCTCCGTGGAGGCTACACCTTC.